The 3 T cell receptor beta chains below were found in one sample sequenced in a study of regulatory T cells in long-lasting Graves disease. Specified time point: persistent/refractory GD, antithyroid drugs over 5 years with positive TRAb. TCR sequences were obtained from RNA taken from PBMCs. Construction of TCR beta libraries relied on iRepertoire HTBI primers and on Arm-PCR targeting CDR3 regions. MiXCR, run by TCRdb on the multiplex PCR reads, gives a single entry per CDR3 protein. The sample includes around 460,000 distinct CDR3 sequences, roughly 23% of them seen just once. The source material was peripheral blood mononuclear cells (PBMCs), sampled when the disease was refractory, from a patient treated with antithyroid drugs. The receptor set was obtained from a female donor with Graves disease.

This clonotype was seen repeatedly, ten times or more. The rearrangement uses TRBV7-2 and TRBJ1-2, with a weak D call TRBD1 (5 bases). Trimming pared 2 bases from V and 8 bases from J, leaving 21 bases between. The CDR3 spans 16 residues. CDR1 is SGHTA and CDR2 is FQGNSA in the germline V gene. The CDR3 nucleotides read TGTGCCAGCAGCTTACATGGGCCAGACAGCTTGGAAGGCTACACCTTC. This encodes CASSLHGPDSLEGYTF.

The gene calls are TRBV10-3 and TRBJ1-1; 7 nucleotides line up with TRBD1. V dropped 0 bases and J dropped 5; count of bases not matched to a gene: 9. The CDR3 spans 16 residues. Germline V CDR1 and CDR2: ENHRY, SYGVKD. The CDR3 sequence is CAISESRGGGVTEAFF. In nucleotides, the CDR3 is TGTGCCATCAGTGAGTCGCGAGGGGGCGGGGTGACTGAAGCTTTCTTT.

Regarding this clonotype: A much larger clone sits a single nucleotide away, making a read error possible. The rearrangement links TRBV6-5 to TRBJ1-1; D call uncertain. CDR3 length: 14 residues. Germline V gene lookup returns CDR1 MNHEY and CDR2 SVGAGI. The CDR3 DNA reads TGTGCCAACAGTTCCATTGGAACGAGGGCTGAAGCTTTCTTT. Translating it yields CANSSIGTRAEAFF.